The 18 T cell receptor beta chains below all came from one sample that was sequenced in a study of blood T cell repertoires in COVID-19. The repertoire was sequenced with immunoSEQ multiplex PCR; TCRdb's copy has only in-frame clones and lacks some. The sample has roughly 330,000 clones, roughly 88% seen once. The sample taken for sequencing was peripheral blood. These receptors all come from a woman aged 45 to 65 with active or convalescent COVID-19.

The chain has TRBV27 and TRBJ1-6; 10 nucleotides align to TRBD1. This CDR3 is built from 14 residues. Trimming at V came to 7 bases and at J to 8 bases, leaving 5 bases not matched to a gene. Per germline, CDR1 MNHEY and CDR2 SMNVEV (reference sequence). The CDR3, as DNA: TGTGCCAGCACCTACGGGACAGGGGATTCACCCCTCCACTTT. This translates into CASTYGTGDSPLHF.

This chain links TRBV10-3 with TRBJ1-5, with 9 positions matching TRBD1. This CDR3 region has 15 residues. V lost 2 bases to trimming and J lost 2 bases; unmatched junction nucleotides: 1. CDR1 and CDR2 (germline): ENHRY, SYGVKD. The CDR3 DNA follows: TGTGCCATCAGTGAGGGGGACAGGGGCAATCAGCCCCAGCATTTT. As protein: CAISEGDRGNQPQHF.

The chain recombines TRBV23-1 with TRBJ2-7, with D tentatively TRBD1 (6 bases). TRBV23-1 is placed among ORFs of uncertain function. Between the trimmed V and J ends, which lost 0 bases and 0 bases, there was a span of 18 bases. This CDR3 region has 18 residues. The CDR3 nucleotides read TGCGCCAGCAGTCAATCGCTTTCCGGGACACCGAGCTCCTACGAGCAGTACTTC. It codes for CASSQSLSGTPSSYEQYF.

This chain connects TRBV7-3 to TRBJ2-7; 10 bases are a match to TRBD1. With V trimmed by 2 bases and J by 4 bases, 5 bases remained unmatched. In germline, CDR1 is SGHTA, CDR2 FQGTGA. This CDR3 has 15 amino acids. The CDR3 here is CASSLEGQGKYEQYF. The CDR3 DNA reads TGTGCCAGCAGCTTAGAGGGACAGGGGAAGTACGAGCAGTACTTC.

The CDR3 loop is CASSQHDREGEQFF. The CDR3, as DNA: TGTGCCAGCAGCCAGCACGACAGGGAAGGTGAGCAGTTCTTC. This chain uses TRBV4-2 with TRBJ2-1; 7 nucleotides match TRBD1. Trimming cost V 3 bases and J 9 bases; bases outside gene matches: 8. Germline CDR1 is LGHNA and CDR2 is YNFKEQ. CDR3 length equals 14 residues.

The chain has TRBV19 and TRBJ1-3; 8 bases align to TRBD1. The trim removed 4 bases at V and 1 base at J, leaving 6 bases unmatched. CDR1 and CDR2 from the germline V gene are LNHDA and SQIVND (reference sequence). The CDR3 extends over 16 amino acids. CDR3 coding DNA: TGTGCCAGTAGTAAGGCCCAGGGGGCGTCTGGAAACACCATATATTTT. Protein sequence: CASSKAQGASGNTIYF.

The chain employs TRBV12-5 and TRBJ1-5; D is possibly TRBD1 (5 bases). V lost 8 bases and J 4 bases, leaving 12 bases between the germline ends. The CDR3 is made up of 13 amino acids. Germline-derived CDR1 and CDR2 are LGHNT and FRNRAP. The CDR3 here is CASSQGLNQPQHF. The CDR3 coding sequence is TGTGCTAGTTCCCAGGGATTAAATCAGCCCCAGCATTTT.

The CDR3 DNA sequence: TGTGCCAGCAGTTACTTCGGGGCTGGGGCCAACGTCCTGACTTTC. Residues: CASSYFGAGANVLTF. The chain is built from TRBV6-2 or TRBV6-3 and TRBJ2-6, with D possibly matching TRBD2 (5 bases). Trimming cost V 1 base and J 2 bases, with 6 bases left between them. This CDR3 is 15 amino acids long. CDR1 and CDR2 from the germline V gene are MNHEY and SVGEGT.

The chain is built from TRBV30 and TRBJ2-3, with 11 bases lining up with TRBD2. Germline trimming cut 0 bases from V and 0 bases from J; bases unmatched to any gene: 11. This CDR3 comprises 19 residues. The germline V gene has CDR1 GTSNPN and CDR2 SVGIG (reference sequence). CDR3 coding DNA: TGTGCCTGGAGTGTACGTCGGACTAGCGGGCTGACTAGCACAGATACGCAGTATTTT. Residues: CAWSVRRTSGLTSTDTQYF.

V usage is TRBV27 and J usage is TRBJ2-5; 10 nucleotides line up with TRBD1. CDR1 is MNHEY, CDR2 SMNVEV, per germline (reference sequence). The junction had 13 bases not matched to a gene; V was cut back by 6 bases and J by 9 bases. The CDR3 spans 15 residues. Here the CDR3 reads CASRAGTGARGAQYF. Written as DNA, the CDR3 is TGTGCCAGCAGAGCCGGGACAGGGGCCCGGGGGGCCCAGTACTTC.

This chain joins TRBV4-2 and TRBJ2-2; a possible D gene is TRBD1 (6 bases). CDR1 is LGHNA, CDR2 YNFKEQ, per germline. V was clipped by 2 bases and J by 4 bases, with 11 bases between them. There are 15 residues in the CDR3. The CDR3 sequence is CASSQKQGFTGELFF. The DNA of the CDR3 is TGTGCCAGCAGCCAAAAACAGGGCTTCACCGGGGAGCTGTTTTTT.

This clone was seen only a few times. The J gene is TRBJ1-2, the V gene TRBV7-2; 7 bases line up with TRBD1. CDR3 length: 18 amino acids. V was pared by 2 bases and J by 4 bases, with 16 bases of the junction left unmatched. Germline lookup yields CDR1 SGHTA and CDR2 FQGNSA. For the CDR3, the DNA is TGTGCCAGCAGCTTAAACCCCATTTCCTCGACAGGGAGCTATGGCTACACCTTC. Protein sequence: CASSLNPISSTGSYGYTF.

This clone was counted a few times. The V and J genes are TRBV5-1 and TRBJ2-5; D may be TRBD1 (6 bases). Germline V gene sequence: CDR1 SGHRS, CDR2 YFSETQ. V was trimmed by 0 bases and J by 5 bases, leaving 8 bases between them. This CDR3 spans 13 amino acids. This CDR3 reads CASSLDRVETQYF. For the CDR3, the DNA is TGCGCCAGCAGCTTGGACAGGGTCGAGACCCAGTACTTC.

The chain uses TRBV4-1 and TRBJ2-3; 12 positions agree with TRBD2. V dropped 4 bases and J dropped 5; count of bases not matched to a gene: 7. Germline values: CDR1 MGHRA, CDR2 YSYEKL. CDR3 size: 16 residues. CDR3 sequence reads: CASSPSSSGRGDTQYF. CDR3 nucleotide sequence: TGCGCCAGCAGCCCTTCCTCTAGCGGGAGGGGAGATACGCAGTATTTT.

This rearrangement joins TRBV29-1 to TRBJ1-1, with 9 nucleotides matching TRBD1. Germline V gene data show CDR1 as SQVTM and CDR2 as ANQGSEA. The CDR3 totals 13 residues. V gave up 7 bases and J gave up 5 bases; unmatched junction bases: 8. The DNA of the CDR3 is TGCAGCGCACACAGGGGGCTGAGAACTGAAGCTTTCTTT. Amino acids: CSAHRGLRTEAFF.

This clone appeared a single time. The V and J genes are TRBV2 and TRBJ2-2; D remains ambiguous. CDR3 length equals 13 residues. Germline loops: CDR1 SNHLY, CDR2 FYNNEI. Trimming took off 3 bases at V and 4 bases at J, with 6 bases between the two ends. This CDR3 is CASSDRLTGELFF. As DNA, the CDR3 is TGTGCCAGCAGTGACAGGCTCACCGGGGAGCTGTTTTTT.

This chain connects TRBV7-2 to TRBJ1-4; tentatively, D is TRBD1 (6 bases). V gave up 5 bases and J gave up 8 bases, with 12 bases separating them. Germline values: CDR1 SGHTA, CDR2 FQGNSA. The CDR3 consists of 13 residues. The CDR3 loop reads CASSGGDGEKLFF. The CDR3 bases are TGTGCCAGCAGCGGGGGCGACGGGGAAAAACTGTTTTTT.

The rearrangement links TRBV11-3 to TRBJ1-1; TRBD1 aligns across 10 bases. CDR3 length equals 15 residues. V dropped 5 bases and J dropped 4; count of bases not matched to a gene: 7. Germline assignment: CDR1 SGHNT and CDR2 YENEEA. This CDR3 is CASSERQGARTEAFF. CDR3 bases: TGTGCCAGCAGCGAGAGACAGGGGGCGCGCACTGAAGCTTTCTTT.